This is a list of T cell receptor beta chains from one sample in a study of T cell repertoires in cytomegalovirus infection. Their antigen targets remain unknown. TCRdb processed the reads anew with MiXCR; each CDR3 protein has one entry. The data show around 900,000 distinct CDR3 sequences, 31% seen once. Material: cultured CD8+ T cells from PBMCs, obtained from culture after CMV antigen stimulation. These receptors came from a human donor in good health (CMV status not recorded). Some clones in this sample may be carry-over from other donors' samples. Each CDR3 is given with its conserved first and last residue. Fields, in order: V gene, CDR3 length, D gene, J gene, clone size, CDR3 DNA, CDR3 protein. The D gene is left open where the match is weak. Expanded clones get a size class; other rows say once, few or many, or leave the size out.

>TRBV7-9|15|NA|TRBJ2-3|few
TGTGCCAGCAGCTCTGAAGGGTTCGAGACAGATACGCAGTATTTT
CASSSEGFETDTQYF
>TRBV7-9|18|TRBD2|TRBJ2-3|NA
TGTGCCAGCAGCCCACTCTCGGGGGGGGAGTCCCACACAGATACGCAGTATTTT
CASSPLSGGESHTDTQYF
>TRBV2|12|NA|TRBJ1-2|NA
TGTGCCAGCAGGGACAGTTACTATGGCTACACCTTC
CASRDSYYGYTF
>TRBV25-1|14|TRBD2|TRBJ2-1|few
TGTGCCAGCAGTGGGCAGCGGGGGTTGGCTGAGCAGTTCTTC
CASSGQRGLAEQFF
>TRBV7-9|15|NA|TRBJ1-3|many
TGTGCCAGCAGCTTAGAAGGGGGTTCTGGAAACACCATATATTTT
CASSLEGGSGNTIYF
>TRBV5-6|17|TRBD1|TRBJ1-2|NA
TGTGCCAGCAGCGAGTCCGGGACAGGGGCTCTTTACTATGGCTACACCTTC
CASSESGTGALYYGYTF
>TRBV19|15|NA|TRBJ2-2|few
TGTGCCAGTTTTGACGACAGCTCGAACACCGGGGAGCTGTTTTTT
CASFDDSSNTGELFF
>TRBV7-8|15|TRBD2|TRBJ2-5|NA
TGTGCCAGCAGCCTGACTAGCGGGAGTGGAGAGACCCAGTACTTC
CASSLTSGSGETQYF
>TRBV6-1|14|NA|TRBJ2-7|NA
TGTGCCGGGAGACAGTTTCTCTCAGAATACGAGCAGTACTTC
CAGRQFLSEYEQYF
>TRBV20-1|15|TRBD1|TRBJ2-5|NA
TGCAGTGCTTCGCCCCGGGACAGGGGCTGGGAGACCCAGTACTTC
CSASPRDRGWETQYF
>TRBV7-8|14|NA|TRBJ1-4|NA
TGTGCCAGCAGCTTTATTCCCACTAATGAAAAACTGTTTTTT
CASSFIPTNEKLFF
>TRBV12-3/TRBV12-4|15|NA|TRBJ1-2|NA
TGTGCCAGCAGTTCTACAGGGAGCGGATACTATGGCTACACCTTC
CASSSTGSGYYGYTF
>TRBV27|15|NA|TRBJ2-1|NA
TGTGCCAGCACGGTGGGGGGGGCTTCCTACAATGAGCAGTTCTTC
CASTVGGASYNEQFF
>TRBV19|14|NA|TRBJ1-3|few
TGTGCCAGTACTGAAGGCTCGGCGGGAAACACCATATATTTT
CASTEGSAGNTIYF
>TRBV15|13|NA|TRBJ2-7|few
TGTGCCACCAGCAGAAGCAGGGGAGGCGAGCAGTACTTC
CATSRSRGGEQYF
>TRBV10-3|15|TRBD1|TRBJ2-6|NA
TGTGCCATCAGCGCGACAGGGTCTGGGGCCAACGTCCTGACTTTC
CAISATGSGANVLTF
>TRBV28|16|TRBD2|TRBJ2-5|NA
TGTGCCAACAGTTCCCCGGTTGGGCGGGGGGAAGAGACCCAGTACTTC
CANSSPVGRGEETQYF
>TRBV28|15|TRBD2|TRBJ2-1|few
TGTGCCAGCAGTTTCACTAGCGGGGGGGGCAATGAGCAGTTCTTC
CASSFTSGGGNEQFF
>TRBV7-8|15|TRBD2|TRBJ2-1|NA
TGTGCCAGCAGCCGATCTAGCGGTTTCTACAATGAGCAGTTCTTC
CASSRSSGFYNEQFF
>TRBV7-2|15|TRBD1|TRBJ2-3|few
TGTGCCAGCAGCCTGACAGGGATCTTCACAGATACGCAGTATTTT
CASSLTGIFTDTQYF
>TRBV24-1|14|NA|TRBJ1-2|NA
TGTGCCACCAGTGAGCGGGCCCTTAACTATGGCTACACCTTC
CATSERALNYGYTF
>TRBV12-3/TRBV12-4|12|NA|TRBJ2-7|NA
TGTGCCACCAGCGCTAGCTCCTACGAGCAGTACTTC
CATSASSYEQYF
>TRBV19|16|NA|TRBJ1-6|NA
TGTGCCAGTAGTATAGAGTTCACGGACAGCTACTCACCCCTCCACTTT
CASSIEFTDSYSPLHF
>TRBV28|18|TRBD1|TRBJ2-3|few
TGTGCCAGCAACCCCTTGGACAGGCCATACAGCCTCACAGATACGCAGTATTTT
CASNPLDRPYSLTDTQYF
>TRBV11-2|15|NA|TRBJ2-1|few
TGTGCCAGCAGCTTAGATCGGGCAGCCTACAATGAGCAGTTCTTC
CASSLDRAAYNEQFF
>TRBV6-1|13|NA|TRBJ2-7|NA
TGTGCCAGCAGTGATGTCGATACGATCCGGCAGTACTTC
CASSDVDTIRQYF